What follows are 6 T cell receptor beta chains derived from one specimen sequenced in a study of OX40 agonist ivuxolimab in advanced cancers. The protocol was immunoSEQ multiplex PCR, while the TCRdb copy is restricted to in-frame clones and leaves out a portion. The sample gives 55,000 or so clones, approximately 83% of which show up once; roughly 15% is in the top ten. Sequences were derived from CD4+ or CD8+ T cells sorted from blood, sampled in a trial of the OX40 agonist ivuxolimab. The receptors originated from an adult with an advanced solid tumor such as melanoma, head and neck, liver or kidney cancer.

The J gene is TRBJ2-3, the V gene TRBV27, with TRBD2 identical over 8 bases. Germline CDR1 reads MNHEY; CDR2 reads SMNVEV (reference sequence). The CDR3 is 14 residues long. After removal of 6 bases from V and 3 bases from J, the junction contained 5 bases not matched to a gene. The CDR3 DNA is TGTGCCAGCAGGCGTCGGGGGGGAACAGATACGCAGTATTTT. Protein sequence: CASRRRGGTDTQYF.

The chain has TRBV9 and TRBJ2-5; 9 nucleotides match TRBD1. Germline CDR1 SGDLS, CDR2 YYNGEE. The ends lost 4 bases at V and 4 bases at J; junction bases unmatched: 11. The CDR3 has 16 amino acids. The CDR3 DNA reads as TGTGCCAGCAGCTCACCGGGACAGGGAGATAGAGAGACCCAGTACTTC. Amino acids: CASSSPGQGDRETQYF.

The chain has TRBV27 and TRBJ2-7; D is ambiguous. In germline, CDR1 is MNHEY, CDR2 SMNVEV (reference sequence). Trimming removed 3 bases at V and 0 bases at J, with 9 bases between. This CDR3 region has 14 residues. The CDR3 here is CASSFSFNSYEQYF. CDR3 sequence (DNA): TGTGCCAGCAGTTTCTCCTTTAACTCCTACGAGCAGTACTTC.

V is TRBV10-1 and J is TRBJ2-3; D is unclear. Germline CDR1 and CDR2: WNHNN and SYGVQD (reference sequence). Trimming removed 3 bases at V and 5 bases at J, with 12 bases between. This CDR3 contains 14 residues. CDR3 region: CASSERLHGDTQYF. Written as DNA, the CDR3 is TGCGCCAGCAGTGAAAGACTCCACGGAGATACGCAGTATTTT.

The V gene is TRBV6-5, the J gene TRBJ2-3; unclear D gene. V lost 2 bases, J lost 4 bases, and 7 bases lay in between. The CDR3 covers 13 residues. Per germline, CDR1 MNHEY and CDR2 SVGAGI. The CDR3, as DNA: TGTGCCAGCAGTTACGATGCGTCAGATACGCAGTATTTT. Amino acids: CASSYDASDTQYF.

This clone appeared a single time. This chain joins TRBV18 and TRBJ2-7; 12 nucleotides agree with TRBD1. This CDR3 contains 15 residues. CDR1 and CDR2 from the germline V gene are KGHSH and LQKENI. V gave up 3 bases and J gave up 4 bases; unmatched junction bases: 4. The CDR3 is CASSPGTGGIYEQYF. DNA for the CDR3: TGTGCCAGCTCACCGGGGACAGGGGGCATTTACGAGCAGTACTTC.